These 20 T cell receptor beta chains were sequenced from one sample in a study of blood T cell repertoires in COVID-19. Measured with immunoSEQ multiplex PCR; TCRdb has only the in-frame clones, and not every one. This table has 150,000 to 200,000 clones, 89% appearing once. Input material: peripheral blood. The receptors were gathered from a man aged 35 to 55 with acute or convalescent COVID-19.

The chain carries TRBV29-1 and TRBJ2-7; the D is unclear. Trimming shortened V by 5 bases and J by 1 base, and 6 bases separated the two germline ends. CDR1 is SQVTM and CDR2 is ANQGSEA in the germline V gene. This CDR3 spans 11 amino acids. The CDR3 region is CSVLSSYEQYF. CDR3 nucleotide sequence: TGCAGCGTTCTGTCTTCCTACGAGCAGTACTTC.

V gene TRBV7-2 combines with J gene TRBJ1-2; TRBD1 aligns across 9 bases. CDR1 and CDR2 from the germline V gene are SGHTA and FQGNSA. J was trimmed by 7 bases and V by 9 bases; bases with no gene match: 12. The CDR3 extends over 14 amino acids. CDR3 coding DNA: TGTGCCAGTCAAACACAGGGGGCGCAGGGTGGCTACACCTTC. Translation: CASQTQGAQGGYTF.

The CDR3 nucleotides read TGTGCCAGCAGCTTGGATGCAGGGACAAACGAGCAGTACTTC. Protein: CASSLDAGTNEQYF. This rearrangement joins TRBV5-4 to TRBJ2-7; perhaps TRBD1 as D (6 bases). The germline V gene has CDR1 SGHNT and CDR2 YYREEE (reference sequence). This CDR3 has 14 amino acids. Trimming left V 0 bases short and J 5 bases short, with 12 bases between.

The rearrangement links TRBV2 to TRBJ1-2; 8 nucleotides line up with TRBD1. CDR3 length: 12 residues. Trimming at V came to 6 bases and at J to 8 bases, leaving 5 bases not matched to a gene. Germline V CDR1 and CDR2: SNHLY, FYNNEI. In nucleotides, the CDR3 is TGTGCCAGCAGGACCGCAGGGGGCGGCTACACCTTC. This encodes CASRTAGGGYTF.

The CDR3 sequence: CASRGSGGTGELFF. The DNA for the CDR3 is TGTGCCAGCAGGGGGAGCGGGGGTACCGGGGAGCTGTTTTTT. V and J are TRBV6-5 and TRBJ2-2; 8 nucleotides line up with TRBD2. The CDR3 runs to 14 residues. V lost 6 bases, J lost 5 bases, and 5 bases stayed unmatched. The V gene's germline CDR1 is MNHEY and CDR2 SVGAGI.

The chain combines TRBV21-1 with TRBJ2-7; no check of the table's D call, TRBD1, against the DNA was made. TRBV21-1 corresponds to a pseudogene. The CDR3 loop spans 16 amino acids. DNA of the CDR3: TGTGCCAGCAGCGGGCGCCGGGACAGGGAATTTTACGAGCAGTACTTC. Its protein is CASSGRRDREFYEQYF.

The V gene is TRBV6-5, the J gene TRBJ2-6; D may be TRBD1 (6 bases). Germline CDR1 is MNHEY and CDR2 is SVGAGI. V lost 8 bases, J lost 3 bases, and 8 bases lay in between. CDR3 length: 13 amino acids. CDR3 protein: CASQGYGANVLTF. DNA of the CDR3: TGTGCCAGCCAGGGGTATGGGGCCAACGTCCTGACTTTC.

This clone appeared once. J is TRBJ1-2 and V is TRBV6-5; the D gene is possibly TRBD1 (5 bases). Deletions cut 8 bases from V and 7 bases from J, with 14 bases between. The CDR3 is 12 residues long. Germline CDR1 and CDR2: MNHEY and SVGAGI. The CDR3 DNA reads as TGTGCCAGCCGACCCCCTAGGGGTGGCTACACCTTC. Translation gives CASRPPRGGYTF.

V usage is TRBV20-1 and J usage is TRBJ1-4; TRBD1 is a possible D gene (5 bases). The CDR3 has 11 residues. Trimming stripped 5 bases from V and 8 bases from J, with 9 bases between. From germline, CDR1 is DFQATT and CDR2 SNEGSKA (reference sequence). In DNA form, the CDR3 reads TGCAGTGCTGACAAGGGGGAAAAACTGTTTTTT. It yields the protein CSADKGEKLFF.

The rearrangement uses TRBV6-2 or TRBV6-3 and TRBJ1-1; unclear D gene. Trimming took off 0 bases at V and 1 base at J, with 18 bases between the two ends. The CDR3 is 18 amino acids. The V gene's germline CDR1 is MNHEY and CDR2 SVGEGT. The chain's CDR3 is CASSYSHLPLGRNTEAFF. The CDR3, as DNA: TGTGCCAGCAGTTACTCGCATCTACCGCTGGGGAGGAACACTGAAGCTTTCTTT.

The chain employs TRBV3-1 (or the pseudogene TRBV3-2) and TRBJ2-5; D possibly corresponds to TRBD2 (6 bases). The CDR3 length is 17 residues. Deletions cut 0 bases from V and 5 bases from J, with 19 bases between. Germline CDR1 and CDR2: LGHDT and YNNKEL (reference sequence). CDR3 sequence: CASSQDLGLTGVETQYF. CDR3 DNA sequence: TGTGCCAGCAGCCAAGATCTTGGTCTTACGGGGGTGGAGACCCAGTACTTC.

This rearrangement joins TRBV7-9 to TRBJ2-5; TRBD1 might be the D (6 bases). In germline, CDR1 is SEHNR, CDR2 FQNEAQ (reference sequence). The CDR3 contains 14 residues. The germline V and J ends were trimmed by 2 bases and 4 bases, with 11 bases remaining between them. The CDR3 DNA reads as TGTGCCAGCAGCTTAATGGGGGCAGGAGAGACCCAGTACTTC. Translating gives CASSLMGAGETQYF.

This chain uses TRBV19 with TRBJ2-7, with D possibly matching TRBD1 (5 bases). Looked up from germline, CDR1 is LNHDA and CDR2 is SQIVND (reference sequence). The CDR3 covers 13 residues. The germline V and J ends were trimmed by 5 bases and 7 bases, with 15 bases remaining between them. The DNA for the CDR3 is TGTGCCAGTAGTCCCCCAGGGCTTGGGGAGCAGTACTTC. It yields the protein CASSPPGLGEQYF.

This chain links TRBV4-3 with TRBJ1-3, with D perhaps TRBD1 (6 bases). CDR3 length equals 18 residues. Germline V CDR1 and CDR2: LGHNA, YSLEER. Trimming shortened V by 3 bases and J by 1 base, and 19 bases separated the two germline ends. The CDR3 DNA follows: TGCGCCAGCAGCCAGGCTGCGACAGGACCACTTTCTGGAAACACCATATATTTT. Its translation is CASSQAATGPLSGNTIYF.

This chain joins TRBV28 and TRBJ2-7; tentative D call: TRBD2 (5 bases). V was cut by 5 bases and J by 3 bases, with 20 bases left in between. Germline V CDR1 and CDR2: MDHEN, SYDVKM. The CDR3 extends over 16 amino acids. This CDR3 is CASSLVGIPPHYEQYF. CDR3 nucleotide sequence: TGTGCCAGCAGTCTCGTCGGGATCCCACCGCACTACGAGCAGTACTTC. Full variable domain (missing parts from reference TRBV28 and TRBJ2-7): DVKVTQSSRYLVKRTGEKVFLECVQDMDHENMFWYRQDPGLGLRLIYFSYDVKMKEKGDIPEGYSVSREKKERFSLILESASTNQTSMYLCASSLVGIPPHYEQYFGPGTRLTVT.

CDR3 in DNA: TGTGCCAGCAGCTTCCTTGCGACTGCAAACCAAGAGACCCAGTACTTC. Its protein product is CASSFLATANQETQYF. The V call is TRBV7-8, the J call TRBJ2-5; D gene uncertain. V shed 3 bases and J shed 0 bases, with 14 bases lying between them. The CDR3 extends over 16 amino acids. Germline CDR1 is SGHVS and CDR2 is FQNEAQ.

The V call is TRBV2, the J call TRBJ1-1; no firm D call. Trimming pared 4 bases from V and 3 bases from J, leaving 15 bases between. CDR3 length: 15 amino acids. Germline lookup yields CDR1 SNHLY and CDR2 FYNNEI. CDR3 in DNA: TGTGCCAGCAGTGCGGCAGGAATGAGTTACACTGAAGCTTTCTTT. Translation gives CASSAAGMSYTEAFF.

Here the CDR3 reads CASSLTGGNTGELFF. In nucleotides, the CDR3 is TGCGCCAGCAGCTTGACGGGGGGAAACACCGGGGAGCTGTTTTTT. V is TRBV5-1 and J is TRBJ2-2; TRBD2 aligns across 7 bases. The CDR3 spans 15 residues. The V and J ends lost 1 base and 2 bases, in that order; junction bases with no gene match: 2. Germline CDR1 reads SGHRS; CDR2 reads YFSETQ.

CDR3: CASSLNMAGMAPQHF. Written as DNA, the CDR3 is TGTGCCAGCAGCTTAAACATGGCAGGGATGGCGCCCCAGCATTTT. The rearrangement joins TRBV7-6 to TRBJ1-5; TRBD1 is a possible D gene (5 bases). The length of the CDR3 is 15 residues. CDR1 is SGHVS, CDR2 FNYEAQ, per germline. V was trimmed by 2 bases and J by 9 bases, leaving 17 bases between them.

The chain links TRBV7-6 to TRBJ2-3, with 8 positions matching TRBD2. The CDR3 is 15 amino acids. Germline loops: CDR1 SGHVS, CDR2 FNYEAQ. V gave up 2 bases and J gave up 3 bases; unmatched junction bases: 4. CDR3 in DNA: TGTGCCAGCAGCTTACAGCGGGGGATAACAGATACGCAGTATTTT. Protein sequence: CASSLQRGITDTQYF.